The present entry profiles one T cell receptor (beta chain) with its context. Per the original methods: Using reference gene primer amplification, nucleated cell counts were estimated. Libraries were prepared by immunoSEQ multiplex PCR; TCRdb keeps only in-frame clonotypes and omits some of them. Clone size and V and J calls were adopted from that table, with D and trimming inferred from the DNA. The sample includes 110,000 to 150,000 clones, about 89% seen only once; the top ten take 2.5% to 3%. This entry belongs to a study of blood T cell repertoires in COVID-19. Study-wide context: The United States, Italy and Spain provided the acute and convalescent COVID-19 samples. The cDNA or gDNA used as material had been derived from T cells, B-cell-depleted T cells, or PBMCs.

CDR3 size: 15 residues. V shed 9 bases and J 2 bases; nucleotides not matched to a gene: 9. Germline V gene lookup returns CDR1 SNHLY and CDR2 FYNNEI. The chain carries TRBV2 and TRBJ2-5, with 10 bases fitting TRBD1. The receptor was isolated from a man aged 60 to 75 with active or convalescent COVID-19. Specimen: peripheral blood. CDR3 loop: CASKTDRGEQETQYF. The CDR3 coding sequence is TGTGCCAGTAAGACGGACAGGGGGGAACAAGAGACCCAGTACTTC.